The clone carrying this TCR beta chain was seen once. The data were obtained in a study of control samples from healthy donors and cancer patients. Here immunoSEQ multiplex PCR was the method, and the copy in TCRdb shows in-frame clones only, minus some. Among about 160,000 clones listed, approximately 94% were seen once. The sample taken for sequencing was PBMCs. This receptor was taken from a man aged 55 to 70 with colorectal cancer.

The CDR3, as DNA: TGTGCCAGCAGCACCTCCGGGACGGAAAATTCACCCCTCCACTTT. As protein: CASSTSGTENSPLHF. V usage is TRBV7-2 and J usage is TRBJ1-6, with a weak D call TRBD1 (5 bases). Looked up from germline, CDR1 is SGHTA and CDR2 is FQGNSA. The CDR3 runs 15 residues. The ends were cut back, 5 bases at V and 7 bases at J, with 15 bases in the middle.